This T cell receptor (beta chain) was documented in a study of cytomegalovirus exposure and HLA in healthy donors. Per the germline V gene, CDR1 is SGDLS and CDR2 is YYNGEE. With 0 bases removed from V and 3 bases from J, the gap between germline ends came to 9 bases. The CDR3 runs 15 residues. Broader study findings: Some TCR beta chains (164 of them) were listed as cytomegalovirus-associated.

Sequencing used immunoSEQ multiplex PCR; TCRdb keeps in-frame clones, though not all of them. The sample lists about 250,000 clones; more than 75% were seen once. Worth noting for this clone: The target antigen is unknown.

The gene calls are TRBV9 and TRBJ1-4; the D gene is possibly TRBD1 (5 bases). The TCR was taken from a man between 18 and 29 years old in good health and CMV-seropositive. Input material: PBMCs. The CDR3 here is CASSVGGVSNEKLFF. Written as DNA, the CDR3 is TGTGCCAGCAGCGTAGGGGGGGTGTCTAATGAAAAACTGTTTTTT.